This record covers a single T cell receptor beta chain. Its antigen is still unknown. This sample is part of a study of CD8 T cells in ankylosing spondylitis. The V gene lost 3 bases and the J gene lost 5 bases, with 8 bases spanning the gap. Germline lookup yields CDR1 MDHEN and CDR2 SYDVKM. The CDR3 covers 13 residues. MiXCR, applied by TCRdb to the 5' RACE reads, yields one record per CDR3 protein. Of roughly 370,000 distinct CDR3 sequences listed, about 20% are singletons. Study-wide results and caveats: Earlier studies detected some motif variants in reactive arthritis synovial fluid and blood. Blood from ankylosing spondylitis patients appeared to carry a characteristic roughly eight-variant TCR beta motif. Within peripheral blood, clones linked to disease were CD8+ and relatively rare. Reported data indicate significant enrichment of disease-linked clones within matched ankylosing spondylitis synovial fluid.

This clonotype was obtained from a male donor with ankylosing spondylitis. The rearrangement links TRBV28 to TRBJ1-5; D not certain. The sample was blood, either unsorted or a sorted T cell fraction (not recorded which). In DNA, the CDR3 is TGTGCCAGCAGTTTTGTCGGGTATCAGCCCCAGCATTTT. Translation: CASSFVGYQPQHF.